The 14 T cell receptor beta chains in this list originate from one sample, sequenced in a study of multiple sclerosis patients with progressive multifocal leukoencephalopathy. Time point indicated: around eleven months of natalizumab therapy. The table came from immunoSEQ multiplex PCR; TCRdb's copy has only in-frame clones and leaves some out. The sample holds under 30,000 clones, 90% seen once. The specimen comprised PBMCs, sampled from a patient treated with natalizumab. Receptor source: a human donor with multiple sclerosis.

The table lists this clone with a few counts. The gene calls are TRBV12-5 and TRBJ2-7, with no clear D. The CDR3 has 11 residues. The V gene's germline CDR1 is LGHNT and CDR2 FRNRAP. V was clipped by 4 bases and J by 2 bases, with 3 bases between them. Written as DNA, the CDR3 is TGTGCTAGTGGTTGGACCTACGAGCAGTACTTC. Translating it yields CASGWTYEQYF. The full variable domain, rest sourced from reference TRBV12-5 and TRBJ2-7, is DARVTQTPRHKVTEMGQEVTMRCQPILGHNTVFWYRQTMMQGLELLAYFRNRAPLDDSGMPKDRFSAEMPDATLATLKIQPSEPRDSAVYFCASGWTYEQYFGPGTRLTVT.

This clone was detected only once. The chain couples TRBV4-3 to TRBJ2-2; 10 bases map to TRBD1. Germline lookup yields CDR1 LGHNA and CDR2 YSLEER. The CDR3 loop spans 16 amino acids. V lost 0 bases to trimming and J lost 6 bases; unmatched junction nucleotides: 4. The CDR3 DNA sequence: TGCGCCAGCAGCCAAGATCACGGGACAGGGGCCGGGGAGCTGTTTTTT. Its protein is CASSQDHGTGAGELFF.

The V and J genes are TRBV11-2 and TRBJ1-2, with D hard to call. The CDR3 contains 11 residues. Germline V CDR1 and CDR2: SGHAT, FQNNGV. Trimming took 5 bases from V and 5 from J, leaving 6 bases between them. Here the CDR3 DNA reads TGTGCCAGCAGCCCATTATATGGCTACACCTTC. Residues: CASSPLYGYTF. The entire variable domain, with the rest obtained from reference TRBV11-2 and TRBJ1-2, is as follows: EAGVAQSPRYKIIEKRQSVAFWCNPISGHATLYWYQQILGQGPKLLIQFQNNGVVDDSQLPKDRFSAERLKGVDSTLKIQPAKLEDSAVYLCASSPLYGYTFGSGTRLTVV.

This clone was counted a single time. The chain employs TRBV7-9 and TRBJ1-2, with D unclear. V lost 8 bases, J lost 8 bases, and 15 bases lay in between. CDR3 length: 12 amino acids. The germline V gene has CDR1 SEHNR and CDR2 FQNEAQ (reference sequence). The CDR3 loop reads CASYVHVGGYTF. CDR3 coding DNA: TGTGCCAGCTATGTTCATGTTGGGGGCTACACCTTC.

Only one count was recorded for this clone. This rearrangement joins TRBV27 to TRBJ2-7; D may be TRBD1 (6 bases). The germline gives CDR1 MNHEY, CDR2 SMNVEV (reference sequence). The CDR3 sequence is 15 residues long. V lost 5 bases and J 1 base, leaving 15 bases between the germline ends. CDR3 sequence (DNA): TGTGCCAGCAGTCCTAGGACAGCAATTTCCTACGAGCAGTACTTC. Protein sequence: CASSPRTAISYEQYF.

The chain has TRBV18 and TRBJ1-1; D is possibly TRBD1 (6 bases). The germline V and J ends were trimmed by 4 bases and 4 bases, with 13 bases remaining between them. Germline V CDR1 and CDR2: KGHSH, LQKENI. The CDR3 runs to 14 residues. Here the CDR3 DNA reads TGTGCCAGCTCACTTGCAGGGGATCGCACTGAAGCTTTCTTT. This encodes CASSLAGDRTEAFF.

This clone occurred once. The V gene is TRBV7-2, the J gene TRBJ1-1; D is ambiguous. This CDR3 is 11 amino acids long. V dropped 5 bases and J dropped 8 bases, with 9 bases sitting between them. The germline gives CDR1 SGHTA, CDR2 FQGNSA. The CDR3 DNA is TGTGCCAGCAGCCTCACAAGGGAAGCTTTCTTT. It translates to CASSLTREAFF. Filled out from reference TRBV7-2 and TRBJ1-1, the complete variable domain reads GAGVSQSPSNKVTEKGKDVELRCDPISGHTALYWYRQSLGQGLEFLIYFQGNSAPDKSGLPSDRFSAERTGGSVSTLTIQRTQQEDSAVYLCASSLTREAFFGQGTRLTVV.

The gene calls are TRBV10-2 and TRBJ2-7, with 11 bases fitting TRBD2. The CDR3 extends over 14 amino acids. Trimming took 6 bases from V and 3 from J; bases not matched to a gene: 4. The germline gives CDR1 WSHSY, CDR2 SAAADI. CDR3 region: CASSPLAGGYEQYF. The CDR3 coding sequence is TGCGCCAGCAGCCCTCTAGCGGGGGGCTACGAGCAGTACTTC.

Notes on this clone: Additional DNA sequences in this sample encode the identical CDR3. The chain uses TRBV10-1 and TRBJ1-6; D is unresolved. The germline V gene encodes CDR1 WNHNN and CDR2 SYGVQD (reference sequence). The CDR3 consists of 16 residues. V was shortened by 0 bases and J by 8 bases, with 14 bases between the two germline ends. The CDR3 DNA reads TGCGCCAGCAGTGAGTCGCGGACCGGTGCGGATTCACCCCTCCACTTT. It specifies CASSESRTGADSPLHF.

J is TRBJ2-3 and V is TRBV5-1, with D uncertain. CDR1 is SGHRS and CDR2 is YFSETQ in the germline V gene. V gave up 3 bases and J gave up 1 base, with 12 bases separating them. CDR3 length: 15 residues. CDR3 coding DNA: TGCGCCAGCAGCTACGCCCGGTACGGCACAGATACGCAGTATTTT. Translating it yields CASSYARYGTDTQYF.

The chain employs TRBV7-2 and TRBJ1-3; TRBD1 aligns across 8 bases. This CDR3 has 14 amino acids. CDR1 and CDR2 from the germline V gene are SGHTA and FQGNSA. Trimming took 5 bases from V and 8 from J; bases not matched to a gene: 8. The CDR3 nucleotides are TGTGCCAGCAGCCGATGGACAGGGCTGGACACCATATATTTT. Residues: CASSRWTGLDTIYF.

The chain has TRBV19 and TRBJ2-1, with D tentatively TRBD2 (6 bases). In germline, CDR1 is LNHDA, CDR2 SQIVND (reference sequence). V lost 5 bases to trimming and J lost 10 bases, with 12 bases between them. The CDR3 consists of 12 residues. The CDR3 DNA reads TGTGCCAGTAGTGTGGGACTTCCAGAGCAGTTCTTC. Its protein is CASSVGLPEQFF.

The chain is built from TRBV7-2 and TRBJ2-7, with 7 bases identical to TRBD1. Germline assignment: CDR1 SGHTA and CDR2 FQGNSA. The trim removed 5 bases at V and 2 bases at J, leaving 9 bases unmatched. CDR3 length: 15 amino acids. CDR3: CASSKGQTLAYEQYF. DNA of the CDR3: TGTGCCAGCAGCAAGGGACAGACTCTCGCCTACGAGCAGTACTTC. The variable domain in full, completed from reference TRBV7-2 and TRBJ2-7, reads GAGVSQSPSNKVTEKGKDVELRCDPISGHTALYWYRQSLGQGLEFLIYFQGNSAPDKSGLPSDRFSAERTGGSVSTLTIQRTQQEDSAVYLCASSKGQTLAYEQYFGPGTRLTVT.

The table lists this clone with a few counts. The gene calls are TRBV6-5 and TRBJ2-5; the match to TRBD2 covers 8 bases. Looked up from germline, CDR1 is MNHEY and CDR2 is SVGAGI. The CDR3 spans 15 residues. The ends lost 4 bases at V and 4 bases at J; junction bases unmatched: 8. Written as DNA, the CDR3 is TGTGCCAGCAGTTTTAGCGGGGCTCCGCGAGAGACCCAGTACTTC. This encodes CASSFSGAPRETQYF.